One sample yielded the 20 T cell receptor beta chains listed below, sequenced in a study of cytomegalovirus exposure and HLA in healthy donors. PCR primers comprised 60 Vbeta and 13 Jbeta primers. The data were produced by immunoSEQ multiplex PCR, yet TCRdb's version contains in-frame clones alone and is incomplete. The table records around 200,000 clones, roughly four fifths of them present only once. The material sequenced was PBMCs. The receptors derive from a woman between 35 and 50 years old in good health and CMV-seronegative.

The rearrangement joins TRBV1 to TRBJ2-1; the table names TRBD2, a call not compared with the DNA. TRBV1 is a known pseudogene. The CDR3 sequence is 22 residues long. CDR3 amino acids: CTSSQVAMELAGDNGSYNEQFF. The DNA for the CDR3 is TGCACCAGCAGCCAAGTGGCGATGGAACTAGCGGGAGATAACGGTTCCTACAATGAGCAGTTCTTC.

CDR3 region: CASSLSGGTRPGNTIYF. In nucleotides, the CDR3 is TGTGCCAGCAGCTTATCGGGGGGGACAAGACCCGGAAACACCATATATTTT. V gene TRBV11-2 combines with J gene TRBJ1-3, with D possibly TRBD1 on 6 matching bases. V gave up 2 bases and J gave up 4 bases, with 18 bases separating them. Germline loops: CDR1 SGHAT, CDR2 FQNNGV. The CDR3 contains 17 residues.

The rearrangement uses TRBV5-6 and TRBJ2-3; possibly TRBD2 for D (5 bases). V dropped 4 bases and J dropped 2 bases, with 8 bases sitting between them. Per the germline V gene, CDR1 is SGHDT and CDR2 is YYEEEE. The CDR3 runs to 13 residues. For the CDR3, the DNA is TGTGCCAGCAGCCCCGGGAACACAGATACGCAGTATTTT. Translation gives CASSPGNTDTQYF.

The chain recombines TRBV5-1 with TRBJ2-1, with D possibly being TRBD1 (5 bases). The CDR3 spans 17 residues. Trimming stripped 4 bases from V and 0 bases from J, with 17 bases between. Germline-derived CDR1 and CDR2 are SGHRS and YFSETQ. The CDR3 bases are TGCGCCAGCAGCCGGATGGGGCAGGAGAGCTCCTACAATGAGCAGTTCTTC. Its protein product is CASSRMGQESSYNEQFF.

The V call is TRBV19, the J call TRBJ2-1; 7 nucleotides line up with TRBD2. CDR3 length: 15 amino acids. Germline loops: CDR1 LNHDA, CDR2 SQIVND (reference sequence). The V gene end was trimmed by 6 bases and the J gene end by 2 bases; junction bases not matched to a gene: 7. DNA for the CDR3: TGTGCCAGTAGGGAAGCGGGGATAACCTACAATGAGCAGTTCTTC. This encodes CASREAGITYNEQFF.

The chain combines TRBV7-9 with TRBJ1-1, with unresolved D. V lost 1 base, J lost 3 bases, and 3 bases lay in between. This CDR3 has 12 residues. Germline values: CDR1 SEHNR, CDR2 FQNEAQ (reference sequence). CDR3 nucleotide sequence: TGTGCCAGCAGCTTAGTAGACACTGAAGCTTTCTTT. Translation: CASSLVDTEAFF.

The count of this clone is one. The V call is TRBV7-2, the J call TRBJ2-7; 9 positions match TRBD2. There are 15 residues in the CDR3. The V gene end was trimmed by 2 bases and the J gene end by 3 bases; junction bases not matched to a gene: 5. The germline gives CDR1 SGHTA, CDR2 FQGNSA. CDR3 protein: CASSLRASGDYEQYF. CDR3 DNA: TGTGCCAGCAGCTTACGGGCTAGCGGGGACTACGAGCAGTACTTC.

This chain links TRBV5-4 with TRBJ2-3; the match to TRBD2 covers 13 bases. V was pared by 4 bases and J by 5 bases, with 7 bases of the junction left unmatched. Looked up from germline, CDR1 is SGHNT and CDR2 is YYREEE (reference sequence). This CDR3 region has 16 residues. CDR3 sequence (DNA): TGTGCCAGCAGCCAGGGACTAGCGGGACTGGGAGATACGCAGTATTTT. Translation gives CASSQGLAGLGDTQYF.

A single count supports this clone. In nucleotides, the CDR3 is TGTGCCAGCAGGCTAGCGGGAGGGCCCGTGAACGGGGAGCTGTTTTTT. Its protein is CASRLAGGPVNGELFF. The chain links TRBV7-2 to TRBJ2-2, with 12 bases fitting TRBD2. The germline gives CDR1 SGHTA, CDR2 FQGNSA. CDR3 length: 16 residues. Trimming took 6 bases from V and 7 from J; bases not matched to a gene: 9.

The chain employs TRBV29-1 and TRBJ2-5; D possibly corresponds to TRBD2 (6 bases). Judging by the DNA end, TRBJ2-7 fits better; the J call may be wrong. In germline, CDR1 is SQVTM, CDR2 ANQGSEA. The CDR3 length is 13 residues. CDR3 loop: CSVGPGLGPEQYF. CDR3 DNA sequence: TGCAGCGTTGGACCGGGACTTGGTCCCGAGCAGTACTTC.

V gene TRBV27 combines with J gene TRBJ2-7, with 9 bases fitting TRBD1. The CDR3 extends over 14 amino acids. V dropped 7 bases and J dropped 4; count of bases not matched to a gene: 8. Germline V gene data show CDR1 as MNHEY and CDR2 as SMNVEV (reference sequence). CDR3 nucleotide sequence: TGTGCCAGCACCCACCCGGGACAGGGATACGAGCAGTACTTC. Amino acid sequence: CASTHPGQGYEQYF.

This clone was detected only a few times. CDR3 in amino acids: CASRESPYTDTQYF. DNA for the CDR3: TGTGCCAGCCGGGAGTCGCCTTACACAGATACGCAGTATTTT. The chain employs TRBV9 and TRBJ2-3; tentative D call: TRBD2 (6 bases). Trimming stripped 7 bases from V and 2 bases from J, with 14 bases between. Per the germline V gene, CDR1 is SGDLS and CDR2 is YYNGEE. The CDR3 length is 14 residues.

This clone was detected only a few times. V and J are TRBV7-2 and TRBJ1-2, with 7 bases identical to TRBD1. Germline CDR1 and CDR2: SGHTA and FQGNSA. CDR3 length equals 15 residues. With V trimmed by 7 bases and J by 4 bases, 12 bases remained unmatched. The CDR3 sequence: CASTSYRGGFYGYTF. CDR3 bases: TGTGCCAGCACCTCCTACAGGGGAGGTTTCTATGGCTACACCTTC.

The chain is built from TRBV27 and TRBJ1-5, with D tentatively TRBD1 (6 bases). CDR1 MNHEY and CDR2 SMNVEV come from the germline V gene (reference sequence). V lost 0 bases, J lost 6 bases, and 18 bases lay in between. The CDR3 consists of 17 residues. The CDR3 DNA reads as TGTGCCAGCAGTTTATCCCCAGCCAGGGGCAGCGGTCAGCCCCAGCATTTT. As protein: CASSLSPARGSGQPQHF.

The CDR3 region is CASTLIDRGTGNTIYF. CDR3 in DNA: TGTGCCAGCACTCTTATAGACAGGGGGACTGGAAACACCATATATTTT. V usage is TRBV2 and J usage is TRBJ1-3; 9 bases map to TRBD1. Germline V gene data show CDR1 as SNHLY and CDR2 as FYNNEI. This CDR3 has 16 residues. Unmatched junction bases numbered 9, after V lost 7 bases and J lost 2 bases.

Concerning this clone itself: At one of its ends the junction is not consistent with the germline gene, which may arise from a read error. As DNA, the CDR3 is TGTGCCAGCAGTTTCTTGAAAGGACAGCCGAATTTT. Its translation: CASSFLKGQPNF. The V gene is TRBV28, the J gene TRBJ1-5; a weak D match, TRBD1 (6 bases). This CDR3 region has 12 residues. The germline CDR1 and CDR2 sequences are MDHEN and SYDVKM. Complete variable domain (other parts from reference TRBV28 and TRBJ1-5): DVKVTQSSRYLVKRTGEKVFLECVQDMDHENMFWYRQDPGLGLRLIYFSYDVKMKEKGDIPEGYSVSREKKERFSLILESASTNQTSMYLCASSFLKGQPNFGDGTRLSIL.

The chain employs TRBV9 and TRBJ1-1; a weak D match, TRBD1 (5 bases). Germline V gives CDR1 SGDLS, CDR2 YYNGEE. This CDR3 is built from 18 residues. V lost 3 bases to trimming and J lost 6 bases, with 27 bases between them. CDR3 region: CASSAESPGGGLRAEAFF. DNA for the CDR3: TGTGCCAGCAGCGCAGAAAGCCCCGGGGGGGGTTTGAGGGCTGAAGCTTTCTTT.

The CDR3 bases are TGTGCCAGCAAGACTAGCGGGATTGATACGCAGTATTTT. Translating gives CASKTSGIDTQYF. The genes are TRBV2 and TRBJ2-3; 11 positions match TRBD2. V dropped 7 bases and J dropped 6; count of bases not matched to a gene: 3. The CDR3 is 13 amino acids. Germline CDR1 is SNHLY and CDR2 is FYNNEI.

In DNA, the CDR3 is TGCGCCAGCAGCTTTTTCTTGGGCCTAACCTACGAGCAGTACTTC. It encodes CASSFFLGLTYEQYF. The rearrangement links TRBV5-1 to TRBJ2-7, with D uncertain. This CDR3 spans 15 amino acids. The V end was cut by 2 bases, the J end by 2 bases, with 14 bases between. The germline V gene has CDR1 SGHRS and CDR2 YFSETQ.

The CDR3 DNA reads as TGCGCCAGCAGCCCCTCAGGGGGCTGGACTGAAGCTTTCTTT. Translated, it gives CASSPSGGWTEAFF. The gene calls are TRBV5-1 and TRBJ1-1; 8 bases match TRBD1. The CDR3 consists of 14 residues. Germline CDR1 and CDR2: SGHRS and YFSETQ. Trimming removed 4 bases from V and 5 bases from J; junction bases left unmatched: 7.